This T cell receptor beta chain was documented in a study of cytomegalovirus exposure and HLA in healthy donors (dated by TCRdb to the late 2010s). Regarding the complete study: An earlier analysis of about 560 of the donors reported 276 Gb of sequence data and some 110 million unique TCR beta sequences obtained from 150 million to 200 million T cells. Roughly 300 gigabases of sequencing data and 70 million to 85 million unique TCR sequences were included in an early release covering roughly 600 HLA-typed donors. The genetic ancestry cluster associated with self-reported Caucasian donors included over 65% of the approximately 430 genotyped donors. The study was designed to test whether signatures of past pathogen exposure could be identified by cataloging public T cell receptors. Using immunosequencing, the study profiled T cell repertoires from roughly 650 subjects and related those repertoires to cytomegalovirus serostatus. Besides the first cohort of about 730 subjects, a separate validation cohort made up of some 110 different subjects was used. High-throughput TCR immunosequencing, statistical association of individual TCRs with disease status, and machine learning were combined to predict cytomegalovirus infection status. To study patterns of TCR occurrence, a later analysis re-analyzed previously published TCR beta repertoires from 650 to 750 donors and added high-resolution HLA genotyping. Rather than using new phenotypic data, the later analysis identified candidate immune exposures from TCR beta sequences and from how often those sequences occurred across donors. To decide whether each TCR beta V gene segment behaved as functional or pseudogenic, an earlier analysis of 587 of the donors relied on high-throughput TCR beta sequencing. Donor age, sex, ethnicity and CMV serostatus were compiled alongside the repertoire data. In a later genetic analysis, genome-wide SNP genotypes for about 55% of the 666 donors were used, and that subset was treated as a discovery cohort. Every repertoire in the discovery cohort had been generated on one and the same sequencing platform. Class I and class II HLA loci were covered by the typing at four-digit resolution. Typing coverage differed by locus: A, B, C, DRB1 and DQB1 were typed in roughly 629-630 donors, DQA1 in around 500, DPA1 in nearly 610, and DPB1 in 450 to 490. A few DR-DQ haplotypes were handled as single units for association and clustering because linkage in the cohort was strong. Among roughly 400 genotyped donors of the cohort, an average of approximately 250,000 unique TCR beta nucleotide sequences were sequenced per donor, around 20% of them non-productive. On the study overall, not on this receptor specifically: Some IMGT-functional V segments, including TRBV6-2 and TRBV6-3, could not be distinguished by the 87-base-pair reads and were therefore excluded. In a later analysis, the rate of TCR association differed among HLA loci, with DRB1 alleles having the most associated TCRs and HLA-C alleles having the fewest. In a later genetic analysis, a missense DCLRE1C variant was associated with V-gene and J-gene trimming of TCR beta chains, and the association was replicated in an independent cohort. The study gave a list of more than 150 TCR beta chains associated with cytomegalovirus. According to a later analysis, parvovirus B19, influenza, CMV and Epstein-Barr virus appeared linked to several top co-occurrence clusters. A later analysis found that HLA-associated TCR beta chains were more clonally expanded and had lower generation probabilities than equally common non-associated chains. Correlated functional status among segregating V segments might reflect linkage disequilibrium, but an unknown experimental factor could not be ruled out. Immune exposure information for the cohort was limited to CMV serostatus. About 17 rarely observed V segments, including chromosome 9 orphons, were excluded from the earlier analysis of several hundred of the donors because counts were too low. Specific HLA alleles were associated with around 18,000 TCR beta sequences at a false discovery rate of 0.05 in a later analysis. While some public TCRs were present in many individuals, most TCR sequences turned up only very rarely across donors. Because some donors lacked HLA typing at each locus, the association tests relied only on the typed subset. When HLA alleles, especially DR and DQ, strongly co-occurred, attributing TCR associations to individual alleles was difficult. The authors suggested that the approach could potentially be generalized to other disease states and immunological phenotypes. Most CMV-associated TCR beta chains appeared to be HLA-restricted in a later analysis, and the HLA associations seemed to be driven largely by CMV exposure. A further reported finding was that TCR beta sequences accurately predicted the HLA-A and HLA-B alleles for most subjects in the first cohort. A later genetic analysis reported fewer N-insertions in productive TCRs among donors in an Asian-associated ancestry cluster than the roughly 700-donor mean. Only TCR beta chains were sequenced in this cohort, and the absence of alpha or paired-chain data limited detectable features. In vitro tests confirmed that a few of the cytomegalovirus-associated TCR beta chains recognize cytomegalovirus antigens. The sequencing pipeline was judged likely to have produced a cluster of highly shared sequence variants as a technical artifact. In an earlier analysis of more than 450 of the donors, most TCR beta V segments were observed in productive rearrangements about 90% or about 30% of the time, broadly matching IMGT annotations. Cytomegalovirus status was reported to be diagnosed by the classifier with high specificity and sensitivity in both the original and validation cohorts. Presence/absence analyses assumed roughly uniform sequencing depth across donors, an assumption that may not hold.

The library was prepared using the immunoSEQ multiplex PCR assay. For the multiplex PCR, a mixture combining 60 forward primers for TCR Vbeta segments and 13 reverse primers for TCR Jbeta segments was used. The CDR3 region of rearranged TCR beta genes was amplified from genomic DNA by a multiplex PCR assay. The amplified TCR beta libraries were sequenced on the Illumina HiSeq System as 87-base-pair reads. In the original analysis: In a later analysis, tens of millions of unique TCR beta chains were counted across the roughly 670 repertoires, and about 10 million of these chains were shared by at least two donors. Raw reads were error-corrected and collapsed into unique sequences by a nearest-neighbor algorithm in which closely related sequences were merged to remove PCR and sequencing errors. V, D and J gene segments were assigned by aligning CDR3 sequences to IMGT reference sequences. For a sequence to be retained, a match of at least six nucleotides to both a V gene segment and a J gene segment was required. Rearrangements were classified as productive when the CDR3 lacked stop codons and remained in frame with V and J, and all other rearrangements were classified as non-productive. CDR3 was defined according to IMGT convention as the region running from the second conserved V-encoded cysteine to the conserved J-encoded phenylalanine. The earlier analysis of about 500 of the donors excluded sequences that lacked an unambiguous match to a single V gene segment. In an earlier analysis of some 590 of the donors, V segments were called functional above 56.7% productive rearrangements and were called segregating when the between-donor standard deviation exceeded 5%. To diagnose cytomegalovirus status from the catalog of TCR beta chain sequences, a statistical classification framework was built. In a later analysis, V and J genes were assigned by comparing TCR nucleotide sequences against IMGT/GENE-DB human TR gene sequences. A later analysis assigned CDR3 sequences and most-parsimonious VDJ recombination scenarios with the TCRdist pipeline. In a later analysis, each TCR beta chain was defined by its CDR3 amino acid sequence together with its V-gene family, and reads without a unique V-gene family were excluded. To address suspected cross-contamination and a sequencing artifact, a later analysis removed 592 highly shared, low-generation-probability nucleotide sequences. In a later analysis, a clonal expansion index for each public chain was calculated from normalized within-repertoire ranks of inferred template counts. In a later analysis, generation probabilities were computed with a VDJ recombination model fitted to out-of-frame rearrangements, and the resulting probabilities were checked against IGoR. In a later analysis, hypergeometric tests were used to score TCR-TCR, TCR-HLA and TCR-CMV co-occurrence, with a repertoire-size bias correction applied to TCR pairs. In a later analysis, false discovery rates were estimated by permuting HLA or CMV assignments 20 times. In a later analysis, co-occurring TCRs were grouped using DBSCAN, with TCRdist sequence similarity added in when clustering inside HLA-allele-positive subsets. Repertoires with fewer than 30,000 or more than 120,000 public chains, plus five repertoires with anomalous nucleotide sharing, were excluded from co-occurrence clustering. The table was pulled from immuneACCESS by TCRdb, which kept in-frame rearrangements only. Such tables lose some clones; where checked, under half of the loss comes from unresolved V genes, and the rest has no known cause. The D gene and trimming were derived from the DNA, and the V and J assignments and clone size from that table. The sample's own table lists approximately 100,000 clones. The ten biggest clones cover about 0.59% of the sample.

The cohort comprised hundreds of healthy bone marrow donors. At the time of sampling, all cohort members were nominally healthy, though unrecorded immune exposures were likely present. The donor was CMV seronegative and belonged to the group of 350 to 400 seronegative cohort members. Each donor provided a peripheral blood sample, and peripheral blood mononuclear cells were used for TCR beta sequencing. The Qiagen DNeasy Blood Extraction Kit was used to extract genomic DNA from the blood cell samples. Remarks on this clone: Its antigen is not yet known.

V lost 1 base and J lost 2 bases; the stretch between them is 9 bases long. For CDR1 and CDR2, the germline V gene lists LGHNA and YSLEER. The CDR3 measures 15 amino acids from cysteine to phenylalanine. Only the CDR3 DNA is retained, 45 bases long and in frame from the first base. The sequence was obtained from a man aged 45 to 65 in good health and CMV-seronegative. This chain is built from TRBV4-3 and TRBJ1-5; 6 matching bases give a weak D call of TRBD1. Sequenced material: PBMCs. The bases read TGCGCCAGCAGCCAAGTAGGGGGGGGCAATCAGCCCCAGCATTTT. Its translation is CASSQVGGGNQPQHF.